The clone carrying this T cell receptor (beta chain) was counted once. V lost 2 bases to trimming and J lost 4 bases; unmatched junction nucleotides: 3. The CDR3 loop spans 16 amino acids. Germline V gene lookup returns CDR1 MDHEN and CDR2 SYDVKM. The sample is drawn from a study of blood T cell repertoires in COVID-19. Study-wide background: Nucleic acid was either cDNA or gDNA, and it came from T cells, B-cell-depleted T cells, or PBMCs.

How the authors handled the data: For nucleated cells, counts were estimated from reference gene primer amplification. TCRdb's table, derived via immunoSEQ multiplex PCR, lists solely in-frame clones and lacks some. V and J calls and clone size are as listed in that table; D and trimming were resolved from the DNA. The table shows over 350,000 clones, with about 85% occurring only once. Participants' own reports of clinical history determined their cohort assignment. Sequenced input: PBMCs or T cells enriched from blood (not recorded which). This TCR derives from a woman younger than 30 with acute COVID-19. The V gene is TRBV28, the J gene TRBJ2-5; 14 bases map to TRBD2. The CDR3, as DNA: TGTGCCAGCAGTTTACGAGGACTAGCGGGAGGAGAGACCCAGTACTTC. As protein: CASSLRGLAGGETQYF.